These T cell receptor beta chains were read from a single sample in a study of OX40 agonist ivuxolimab in advanced cancers. Generated by immunoSEQ multiplex PCR, the TCRdb table keeps only in-frame clones and is missing some. The profile covers 100,000 to 150,000 clones, with about nine tenths appearing a single time and roughly 1.1% taken by the ten largest. Here the sequenced sample was CD4+ or CD8+ T cells sorted from blood, taken in a trial of the OX40 agonist ivuxolimab. The receptor set was obtained from an adult with an advanced solid tumor such as melanoma, head and neck, liver or kidney cancer. Each CDR3 is given with its conserved first and last residue. Each record gives: clone size, J gene, V gene, D gene, CDR3 DNA, CDR3 protein. The D gene is left open where the match is weak. Not every row has a clone size; where given, it reads once, few, many or a size class.

abundance: .; j_gene: TRBJ2-2; v_gene: TRBV15; d_gene: .; CDR3nt: TGTGCCACCAGCAGAGACAGTGGGGGAACCGGGGAGCTGTTTTTT; CDR3aa: CATSRDSGGTGELFF
abundance: .; j_gene: TRBJ2-2; v_gene: TRBV28; d_gene: TRBD2; CDR3nt: TGTGCCAGCCTAGCGGGAGTGAACACCGGGGAGCTGTTTTTT; CDR3aa: CASLAGVNTGELFF
abundance: .; j_gene: TRBJ2-5; v_gene: TRBV7-2; d_gene: TRBD2; CDR3nt: TGTGCCAGCAGCTTCCAAGCGGGAGGGGAGACCCAGTACTTC; CDR3aa: CASSFQAGGETQYF
abundance: .; j_gene: TRBJ1-2; v_gene: TRBV2; d_gene: .; CDR3nt: TGTGCCTGGACACCGGGCAAGGTCTATGGCTACACCTTC; CDR3aa: CAWTPGKVYGYTF
abundance: .; j_gene: TRBJ2-6; v_gene: TRBV7-2; d_gene: .; CDR3nt: TGTGCCAGCAGCCCAATGGAGGCAGGGGCCAACGTCCTGACTTTC; CDR3aa: CASSPMEAGANVLTF
abundance: .; j_gene: TRBJ2-7; v_gene: TRBV13; d_gene: .; CDR3nt: TGTGCCAGCAGGGAGGGGTCCTCCTACGAGCAGTACTTC; CDR3aa: CASREGSSYEQYF
abundance: once; j_gene: TRBJ2-7; v_gene: TRBV5-4; d_gene: .; CDR3nt: TGTGCCAGCAGCTTGGATTTCGGCTACGAGCAGTACTTC; CDR3aa: CASSLDFGYEQYF
abundance: .; j_gene: TRBJ1-5; v_gene: TRBV6-1; d_gene: TRBD1; CDR3nt: TGTGCCAGCAGGCACGGGGGGACAGGTAATCAGCCCCAGCATTTT; CDR3aa: CASRHGGTGNQPQHF
abundance: .; j_gene: TRBJ2-5; v_gene: TRBV19; d_gene: TRBD1; CDR3nt: TGTGCCAGTAGTATGGGTAAGGGACAGGGGGCTGGAGAGACCCAGTACTTC; CDR3aa: CASSMGKGQGAGETQYF
abundance: .; j_gene: TRBJ2-5; v_gene: TRBV27; d_gene: TRBD2; CDR3nt: TGTGCCAGCAGTCCGAACCTACTAGCGGGAGGAGCCCCCAGAGAGACCCAGTACTTC; CDR3aa: CASSPNLLAGGAPRETQYF
abundance: .; j_gene: TRBJ2-1; v_gene: TRBV10-3; d_gene: TRBD2; CDR3nt: TGTGCCATCAGGGTGGGCGGGAGTTTAAATGAGCAGTTCTTC; CDR3aa: CAIRVGGSLNEQFF
abundance: .; j_gene: TRBJ2-1; v_gene: TRBV27; d_gene: TRBD2; CDR3nt: TGTGCCAGCAGTTTCCTCTCTAGCGGGAGGGCCAGAGAGCAGTTCTTC; CDR3aa: CASSFLSSGRAREQFF
abundance: .; j_gene: TRBJ1-3; v_gene: TRBV30; d_gene: .; CDR3nt: TGTGCCTGGAGTGTTGGGGTTTCGGCTGGAAACACCATATATTTT; CDR3aa: CAWSVGVSAGNTIYF
abundance: .; j_gene: TRBJ1-1; v_gene: TRBV5-4; d_gene: .; CDR3nt: TGTGCCAGCAGCTTGAAATACGATTCCCTTAAACTGAACACTGAAGCTTTCTTT; CDR3aa: CASSLKYDSLKLNTEAFF
abundance: .; j_gene: TRBJ2-1; v_gene: TRBV5-4; d_gene: .; CDR3nt: TGTGCCAGCAGCTTGCAGGGGCGGCCCTACAATGAGCAGTTCTTC; CDR3aa: CASSLQGRPYNEQFF
abundance: .; j_gene: TRBJ1-1; v_gene: TRBV5-1; d_gene: TRBD1; CDR3nt: TGCGCCAGCAGCTTGGGGACAGGGGTCGTCACGAACACTGAAGCTTTCTTT; CDR3aa: CASSLGTGVVTNTEAFF
abundance: .; j_gene: TRBJ1-5; v_gene: TRBV7-2; d_gene: TRBD1; CDR3nt: TGTGCCAGCAGCACGGACAGGGGCAATCAGCCCCAGCATTTT; CDR3aa: CASSTDRGNQPQHF
abundance: .; j_gene: TRBJ2-7; v_gene: TRBV9; d_gene: TRBD1; CDR3nt: TGTGCCAGCAGCGTGACGACAGGGGCGGCCTCCTACGAGCAGTACTTC; CDR3aa: CASSVTTGAASYEQYF
abundance: .; j_gene: TRBJ2-7; v_gene: TRBV9; d_gene: TRBD2; CDR3nt: TGTGCCAGCAGCGTAGGAGGCCTAGCGGTCTACGAGCAGTACTTC; CDR3aa: CASSVGGLAVYEQYF
abundance: .; j_gene: TRBJ2-1; v_gene: TRBV6-5; d_gene: .; CDR3nt: TGTGCCAGCAGCTACTCTTTAGCCCGCTACAATGAGCAGTTCTTC; CDR3aa: CASSYSLARYNEQFF